This record concerns one T cell receptor (beta chain) sequence. The antigen remains undetermined. The protocol was immunoSEQ multiplex PCR, while the TCRdb copy is restricted to in-frame clones and leaves out a portion. The sample records about 110,000 clones, 85% to 95% being singletons. The CDR3 has 16 residues. The V gene end was trimmed by 3 bases and the J gene end by 3 bases; junction bases not matched to a gene: 6. Germline CDR1 reads SGHKS; CDR2 reads YYEKEE (reference sequence). This entry belongs to a study of T cell responses to AZD1222 COVID-19 vaccine. Study conclusions and caveats: Two doses of AZD1222 preceded a rise in Spike-specific TCR breadth and depth. Donors skewed white British and female; clonal diversity was possibly underestimated.

The TCR originated in an adult who received the AZD1222 COVID-19 vaccine. This chain links TRBV5-5 with TRBJ1-6; the match to TRBD1 covers 7 bases. The material sequenced was peripheral blood, taken 28 days after the second AZD1222 dose. This chain's CDR3 is CASSSGQANYNSPLHF. CDR3 in DNA: TGTGCCAGCAGCTCCGGACAGGCCAACTATAATTCACCCCTCCACTTT.